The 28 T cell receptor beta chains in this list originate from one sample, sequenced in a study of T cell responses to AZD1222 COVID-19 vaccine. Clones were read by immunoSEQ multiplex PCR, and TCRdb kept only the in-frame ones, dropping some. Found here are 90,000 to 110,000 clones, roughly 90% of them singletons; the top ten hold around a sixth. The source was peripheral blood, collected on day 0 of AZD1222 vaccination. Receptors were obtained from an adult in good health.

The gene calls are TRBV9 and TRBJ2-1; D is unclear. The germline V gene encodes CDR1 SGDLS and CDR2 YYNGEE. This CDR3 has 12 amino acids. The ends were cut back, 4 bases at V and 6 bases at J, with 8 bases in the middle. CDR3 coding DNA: TGTGCCAGCAGCCCCCATCCCAATGAGCAGTTCTTC. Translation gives CASSPHPNEQFF. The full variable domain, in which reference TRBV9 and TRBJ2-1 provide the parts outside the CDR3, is DSGVTQTPKHLITATGQRVTLRCSPRSGDLSVYWYQQSLDQGLQFLIQYYNGEERAKGNILERFSAQQFPDLHSELNLSSLELGDSALYFCASSPHPNEQFFGPGTRLTVL.

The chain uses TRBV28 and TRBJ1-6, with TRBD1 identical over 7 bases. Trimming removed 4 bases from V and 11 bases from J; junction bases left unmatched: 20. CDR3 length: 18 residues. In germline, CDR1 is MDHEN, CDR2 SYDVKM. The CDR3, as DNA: TGTGCCAGCAGTTCTACTACGGCCGGGACACAGGGGCGGCCACCCCTCCACTTT. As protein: CASSSTTAGTQGRPPLHF. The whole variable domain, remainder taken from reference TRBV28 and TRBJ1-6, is DVKVTQSSRYLVKRTGEKVFLECVQDMDHENMFWYRQDPGLGLRLIYFSYDVKMKEKGDIPEGYSVSREKKERFSLILESASTNQTSMYLCASSSTTAGTQGRPPLHFGNGTRLTVT.

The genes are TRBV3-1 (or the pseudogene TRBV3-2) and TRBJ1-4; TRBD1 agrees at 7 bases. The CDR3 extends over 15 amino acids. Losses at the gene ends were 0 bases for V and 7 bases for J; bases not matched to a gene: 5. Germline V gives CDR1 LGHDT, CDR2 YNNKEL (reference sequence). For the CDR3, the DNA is TGTGCCAGCAGCCAAGACAGGGGGGTTGGTGAAAAACTGTTTTTT. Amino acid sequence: CASSQDRGVGEKLFF.

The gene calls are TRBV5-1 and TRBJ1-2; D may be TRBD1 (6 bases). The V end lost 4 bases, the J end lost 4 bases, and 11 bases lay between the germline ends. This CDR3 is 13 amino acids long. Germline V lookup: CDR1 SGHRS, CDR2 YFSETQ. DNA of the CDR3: TGCGCCAGCAGCACCGGGGGCGCCTATGGCTACACCTTC. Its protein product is CASSTGGAYGYTF.

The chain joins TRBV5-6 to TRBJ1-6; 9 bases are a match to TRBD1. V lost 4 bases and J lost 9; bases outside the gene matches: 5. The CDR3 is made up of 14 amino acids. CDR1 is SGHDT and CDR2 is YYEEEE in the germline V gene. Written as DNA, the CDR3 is TGTGCCAGCAGCGGTACAGGGGGCGGTTCACCCCTCCACTTT. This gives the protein CASSGTGGGSPLHF.

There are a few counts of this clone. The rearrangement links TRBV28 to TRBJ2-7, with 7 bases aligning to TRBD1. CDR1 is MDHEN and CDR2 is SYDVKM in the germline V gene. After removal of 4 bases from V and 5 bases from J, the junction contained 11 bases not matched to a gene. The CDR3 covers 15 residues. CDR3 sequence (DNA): TGTGCCAGCAGTTCGCTAGGGGGCGGACGGGACGAGCAGTACTTC. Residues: CASSSLGGGRDEQYF.

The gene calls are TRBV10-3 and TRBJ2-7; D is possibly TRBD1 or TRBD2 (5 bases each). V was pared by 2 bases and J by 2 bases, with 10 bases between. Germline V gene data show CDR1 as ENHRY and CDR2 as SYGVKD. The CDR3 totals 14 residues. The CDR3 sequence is CAISEPGRTYEQYV. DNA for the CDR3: TGTGCCATCAGTGAGCCGGGACGGACCTACGAGCAGTACGTC.

The CDR3: CASSRRTGGSRQPQHF. CDR3 sequence (DNA): TGTGCCAGCAGTCGACGGACAGGGGGCTCACGGCAGCCCCAGCATTTT. This chain links TRBV28 with TRBJ1-5; TRBD1 matches 11 bases. This CDR3 is 16 amino acids long. V was clipped by 5 bases and J by 7 bases; unmatched bases: 10. Germline V CDR1 and CDR2: MDHEN, SYDVKM.

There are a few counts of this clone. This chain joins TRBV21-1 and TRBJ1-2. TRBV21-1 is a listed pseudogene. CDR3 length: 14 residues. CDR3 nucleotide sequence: TGTGCCAGCAGCAAAATCGCAGCCACTATGGGCTACACCTTC. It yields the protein CASSKIAATMGYTF.

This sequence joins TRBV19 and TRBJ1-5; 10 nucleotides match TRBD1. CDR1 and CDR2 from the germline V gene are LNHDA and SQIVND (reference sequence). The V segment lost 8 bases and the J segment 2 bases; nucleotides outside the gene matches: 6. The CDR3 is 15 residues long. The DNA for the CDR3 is TGTGCCAGTGACACCGGGACAGGGGGCAATCAGCCCCAGCATTTT. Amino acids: CASDTGTGGNQPQHF. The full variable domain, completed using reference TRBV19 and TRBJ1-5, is DGGITQSPKYLFRKEGQNVTLSCEQNLNHDAMYWYRQDPGQGLRLIYYSQIVNDFQKGDIAEGYSVSREKKESFPLTVTSAQKNPTAFYLCASDTGTGGNQPQHFGDGTRLSIL.

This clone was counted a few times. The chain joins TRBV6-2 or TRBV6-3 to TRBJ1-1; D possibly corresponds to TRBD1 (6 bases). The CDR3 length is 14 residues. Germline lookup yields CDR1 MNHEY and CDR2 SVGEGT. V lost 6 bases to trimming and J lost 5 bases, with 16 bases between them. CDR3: CASSLSGGGTEAFF. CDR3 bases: TGTGCCAGCAGCCTCTCCGGGGGCGGGACTGAAGCTTTCTTT.

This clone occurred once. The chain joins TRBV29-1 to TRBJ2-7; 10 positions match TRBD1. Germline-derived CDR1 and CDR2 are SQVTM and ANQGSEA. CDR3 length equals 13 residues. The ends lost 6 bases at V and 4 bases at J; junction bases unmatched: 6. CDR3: CSVTGGADYEQYF. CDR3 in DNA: TGCAGCGTGACAGGGGGCGCGGATTACGAGCAGTACTTC.

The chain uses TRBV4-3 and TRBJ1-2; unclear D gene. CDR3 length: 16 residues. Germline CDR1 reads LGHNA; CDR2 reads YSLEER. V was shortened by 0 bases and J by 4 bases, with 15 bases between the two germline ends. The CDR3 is CASSQDIGQPLYGYTF. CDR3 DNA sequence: TGCGCCAGCAGCCAAGATATCGGGCAGCCCCTCTATGGCTACACCTTC.

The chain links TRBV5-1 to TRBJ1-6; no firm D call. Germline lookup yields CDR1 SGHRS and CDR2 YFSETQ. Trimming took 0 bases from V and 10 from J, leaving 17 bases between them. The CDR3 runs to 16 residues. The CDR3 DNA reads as TGCGCCAGCAGCTTGGCCTCGACCCGCCCGAGGTCACCCCTCCACTTT. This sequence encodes CASSLASTRPRSPLHF.

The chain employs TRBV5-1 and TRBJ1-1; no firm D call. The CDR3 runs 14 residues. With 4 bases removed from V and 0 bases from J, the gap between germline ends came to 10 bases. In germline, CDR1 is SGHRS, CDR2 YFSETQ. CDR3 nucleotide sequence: TGCGCCAGCAGCCCAATGGGGATGAACACTGAAGCTTTCTTT. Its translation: CASSPMGMNTEAFF.

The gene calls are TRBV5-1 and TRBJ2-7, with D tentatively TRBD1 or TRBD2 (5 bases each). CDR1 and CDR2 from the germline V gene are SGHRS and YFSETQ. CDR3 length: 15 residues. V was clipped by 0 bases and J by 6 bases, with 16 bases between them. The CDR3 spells CASSLVQGGGGEQYF. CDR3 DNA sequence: TGCGCCAGCAGCTTGGTGCAGGGTGGAGGTGGCGAGCAGTACTTC.

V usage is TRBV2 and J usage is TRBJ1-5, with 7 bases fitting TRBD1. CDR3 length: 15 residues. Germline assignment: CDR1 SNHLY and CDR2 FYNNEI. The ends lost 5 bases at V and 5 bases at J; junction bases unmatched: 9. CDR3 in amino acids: CASSSTGSGHQPQHF. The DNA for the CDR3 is TGTGCCAGCAGTTCGACAGGGTCCGGACATCAGCCCCAGCATTTT.

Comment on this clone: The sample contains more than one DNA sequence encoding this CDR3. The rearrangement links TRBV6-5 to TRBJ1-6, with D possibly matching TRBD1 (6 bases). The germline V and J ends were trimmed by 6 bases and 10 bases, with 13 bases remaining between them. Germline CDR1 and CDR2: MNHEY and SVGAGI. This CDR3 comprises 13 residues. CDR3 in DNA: TGTGCCAGCAGCCAACAGGGCAGCTCACCCCTCCACTTT. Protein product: CASSQQGSSPLHF.

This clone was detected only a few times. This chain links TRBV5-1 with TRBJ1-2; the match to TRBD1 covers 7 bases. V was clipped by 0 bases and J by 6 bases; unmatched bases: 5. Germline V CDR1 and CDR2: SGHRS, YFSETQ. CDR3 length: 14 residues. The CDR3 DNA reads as TGCGCCAGCAGCTTGGACGGGACAGTCAATGGCTACACCTTC. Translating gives CASSLDGTVNGYTF.

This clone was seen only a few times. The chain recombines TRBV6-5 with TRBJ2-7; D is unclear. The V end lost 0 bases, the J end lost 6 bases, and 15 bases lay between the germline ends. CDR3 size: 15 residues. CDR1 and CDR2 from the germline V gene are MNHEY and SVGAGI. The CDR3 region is CASSYSRIKTFEQYV. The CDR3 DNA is TGTGCCAGCAGTTACTCTCGTATTAAAACTTTCGAGCAGTACGTC.

The CDR3 region is CASKLDRPGAFF. The CDR3 coding sequence is TGTGCCTCCAAGTTGGATAGGCCAGGAGCTTTCTTT. This rearrangement joins TRBV30 to TRBJ1-1, with D hard to call. Trimming took 7 bases from V and 10 from J, leaving 19 bases between them. Germline V gives CDR1 GTSNPN, CDR2 SVGIG (reference sequence). The CDR3 sequence is 12 residues long.

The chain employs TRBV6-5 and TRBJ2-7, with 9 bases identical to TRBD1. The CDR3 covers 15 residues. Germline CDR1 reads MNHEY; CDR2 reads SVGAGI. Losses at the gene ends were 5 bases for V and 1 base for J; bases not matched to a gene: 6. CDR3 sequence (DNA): TGTGCCAGCAGTACATCCGGGACAGGGTCCTACGAGCAGTACGTC. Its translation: CASSTSGTGSYEQYV.

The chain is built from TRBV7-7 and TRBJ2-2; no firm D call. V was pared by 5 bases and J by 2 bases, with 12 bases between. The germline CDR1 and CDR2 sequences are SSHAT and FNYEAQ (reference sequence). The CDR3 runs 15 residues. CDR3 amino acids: CASSPTWLNTGELFF. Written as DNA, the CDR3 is TGTGCCAGCAGCCCGACGTGGCTAAACACCGGGGAGCTGTTTTTT.

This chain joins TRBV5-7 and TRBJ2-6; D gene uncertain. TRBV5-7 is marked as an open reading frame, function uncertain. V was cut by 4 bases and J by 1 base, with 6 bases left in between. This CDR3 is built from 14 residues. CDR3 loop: CASSPGSGANVLTF. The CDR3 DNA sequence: TGTGCCAGCAGCCCGGGTTCTGGGGCCAACGTCCTGACTTTC.

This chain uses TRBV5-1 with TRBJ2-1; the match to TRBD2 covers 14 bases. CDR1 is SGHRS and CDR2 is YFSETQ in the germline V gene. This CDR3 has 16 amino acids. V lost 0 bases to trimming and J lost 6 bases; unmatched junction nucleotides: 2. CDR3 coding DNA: TGCGCCAGCAGCTTGGCCGGGACTAGCGGGAGCAATGAGCAGTTCTTC. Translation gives CASSLAGTSGSNEQFF. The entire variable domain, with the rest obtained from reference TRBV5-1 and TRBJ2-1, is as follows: KAGVTQTPRYLIKTRGQQVTLSCSPISGHRSVSWYQQTPGQGLQFLFEYFSETQRNKGNFPGRFSGRQFSNSRSEMNVSTLELGDSALYLCASSLAGTSGSNEQFFGPGTRLTVL.

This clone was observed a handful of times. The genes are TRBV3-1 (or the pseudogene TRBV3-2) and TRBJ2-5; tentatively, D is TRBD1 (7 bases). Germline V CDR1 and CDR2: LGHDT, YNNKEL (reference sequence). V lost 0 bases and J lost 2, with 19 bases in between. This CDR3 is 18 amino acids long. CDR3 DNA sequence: TGTGCCAGCAGCCAAGAAGGGGGGAGACAGGGCGATCAAGAGACCCAGTACTTC. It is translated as CASSQEGGRQGDQETQYF.

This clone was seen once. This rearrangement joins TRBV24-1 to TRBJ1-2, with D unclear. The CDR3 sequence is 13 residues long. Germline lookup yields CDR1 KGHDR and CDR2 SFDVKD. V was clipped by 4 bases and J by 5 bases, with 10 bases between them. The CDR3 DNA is TGTGCCACCAGTGACATACTCGGGTATGGCTACACCTTC. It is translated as CATSDILGYGYTF.

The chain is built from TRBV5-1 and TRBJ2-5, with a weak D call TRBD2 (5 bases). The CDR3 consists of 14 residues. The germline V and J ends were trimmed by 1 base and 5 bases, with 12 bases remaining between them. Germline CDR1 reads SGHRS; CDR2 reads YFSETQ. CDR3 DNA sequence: TGCGCCAGCAGCTTGTCCGGGGTCCGGGAGACCCAGTACTTC. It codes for CASSLSGVRETQYF.